The TCR beta chain under discussion was sequenced for a study of regulatory T cells in long-lasting Graves disease. General study findings and limits: There were preferences for TRBV28, TRBJ1-2 and TRBJ2-5 in persistent disease.

For TCR beta, libraries came from iRepertoire HTBI primers and Arm-PCR of CDR3 regions. Study processing details: The identification of 50 to 65 TRBV and 14 TRBJ segments was made across samples. TCRdb used MiXCR to reprocess the multiplex PCR reads, holding one entry per CDR3 protein. The V and J calls and clone size are TCRdb's, not the authors'. The sample lists about 460,000 distinct CDR3 sequences, 13% to 15% occurring once. Concerning this clonotype itself: Its target is not known.

Trimming removed 2 bases at V and 4 bases at J, with 14 bases between. Per germline, CDR1 SGHRS and CDR2 YFSETQ. The CDR3 has 15 amino acids. Time point: newly diagnosed GD, antithyroid drugs for less than 3 months. Following extraction of RNA from PBMCs, that RNA was used to make the TCR library. These same data were also listed under a study on T cells in Graves' hyperthyroidism and ophthalmopathy.

The chain is built from TRBV5-1 and TRBJ2-3; D perhaps matches TRBD2 (7 bases). The material was peripheral blood mononuclear cells (PBMCs), obtained at new diagnosis, from a patient treated with antithyroid drugs. This TCR derives from a woman aged 50 to 65 with Graves disease. The CDR3 bases are TGCGCCAGCAGCTTAGGACGGGGGGCCGCAGATACGCAGTATTTT. As protein: CASSLGRGAADTQYF. The full variable domain, in which reference TRBV5-1 and TRBJ2-3 provide the parts outside the CDR3, is KAGVTQTPRYLIKTRGQQVTLSCSPISGHRSVSWYQQTPGQGLQFLFEYFSETQRNKGNFPGRFSGRQFSNSRSEMNVSTLELGDSALYLCASSLGRGAADTQYFGPGTRLTVL.